This T cell receptor (beta chain) was found in a study of cytomegalovirus exposure and HLA in healthy donors. Study observations and caveats: Most sequenced TCRs were rare (though some public TCRs occurred in many donors).

In the case of this clone: What it recognizes is unknown.

V lost 6 bases and J 2 bases, leaving 13 bases between the germline ends. The germline V gene has CDR1 LNHDA and CDR2 SQIVND (reference sequence). This CDR3 is built from 14 residues. The method was immunoSEQ multiplex PCR; TCRdb's version includes in-frame clones alone and lacks a portion of them. This repertoire shows 200,000 or so clones, more than 80% found once; its top ten account for approximately 7%. The chain recombines TRBV19 with TRBJ1-2, with D tentatively TRBD1 (5 bases). Sequenced material: PBMCs. This clonotype originated in a young man in good health and CMV-seropositive. CDR3 nucleotides: TGTGCCAGTAGCGCGGAGGAGGGGAACTATGGCTACACCTTC. Its protein product is CASSAEEGNYGYTF.